The 19 T cell receptor beta chains listed next were all sequenced from one sample in a study of CD8+ T cells in alopecia areata. Isolated RNA was reverse transcribed into cDNA used as the sequencing template. The protocol was immunoSEQ multiplex PCR, while the TCRdb copy is restricted to in-frame clones and leaves out a portion. The table shows more than 200,000 clones, with under 80% occurring only once. This specimen was CD4+ T cells sorted from blood, taken at week 0. These receptors originate from a human donor with alopecia areata.

The rearrangement uses TRBV27 and TRBJ2-7; TRBD2 agrees at 8 bases. Germline V gives CDR1 MNHEY, CDR2 SMNVEV (reference sequence). This CDR3 is 15 amino acids long. V shed 7 bases, J shed 0 bases, and the junction held 8 bases outside the gene matches. This chain's CDR3 is CASNFRAGDSYEQYF. CDR3 DNA: TGTGCCAGCAATTTTCGAGCGGGGGACTCCTACGAGCAGTACTTC.

The chain couples TRBV9 to TRBJ2-5; D possibly uses TRBD1 or TRBD2 (5 bases each). Germline V lookup: CDR1 SGDLS, CDR2 YYNGEE. This CDR3 region has 13 residues. Trimming shortened V by 6 bases and J by 0 bases, and 9 bases separated the two germline ends. CDR3 nucleotides: TGTGCCAGCAACTCGGGACACCAAGAGACCCAGTACTTC. Its translation is CASNSGHQETQYF.

This clone appeared many times. J is TRBJ2-5 and V is TRBV10-3, with D perhaps matching TRBD2 (5 bases). V shed 4 bases and J shed 1 base, with 13 bases lying between them. The CDR3 totals 15 residues. Germline CDR1 ENHRY, CDR2 SYGVKD. The CDR3 is CAISVSGLPQETQYF. DNA of the CDR3: TGTGCCATCAGTGTATCGGGGTTACCCCAAGAGACCCAGTACTTC.

V and J are TRBV5-6 and TRBJ1-6; no clear D gene. The V and J ends lost 1 base and 14 bases respectively, with 10 bases between them. This CDR3 contains 12 residues. Germline V gives CDR1 SGHDT, CDR2 YYEEEE. The CDR3: CASSLSPSALHF. The CDR3 DNA reads as TGTGCCAGCAGCTTGTCGCCTTCGGCCCTCCACTTT.

The J gene is TRBJ1-5, the V gene TRBV23-1; 9 nucleotides line up with TRBD1. TRBV23-1 is classed as an ORF, of uncertain function. This CDR3 contains 15 residues. Unmatched junction bases numbered 3, after V lost 0 bases and J lost 6 bases. The CDR3 region has the DNA TGCGCCAGCAGTCAATCAGGACAGGGGAGTCAGCCCCAGCATTTT. This gives the protein CASSQSGQGSQPQHF.

J is TRBJ1-2 and V is TRBV10-3, with 8 bases identical to TRBD1. V was pared by 5 bases and J by 2 bases, with 1 base of the junction left unmatched. This CDR3 spans 13 amino acids. Germline V gene data show CDR1 as ENHRY and CDR2 as SYGVKD. CDR3 loop: CAISRQGNYGYTF. CDR3 bases: TGTGCCATCAGTCGACAGGGGAACTATGGCTACACCTTC.

The chain combines TRBV4-1 with TRBJ2-5; D gene ambiguous. Trimming cost V 1 base and J 3 bases, with 3 bases left between them. This CDR3 comprises 12 residues. CDR1 is MGHRA, CDR2 YSYEKL, per germline. The CDR3 sequence is CASSQVKETQYF. Here the CDR3 DNA reads TGCGCCAGCAGCCAAGTTAAAGAGACCCAGTACTTC.

This chain joins TRBV29-1 and TRBJ1-5, with D tentatively TRBD1 (5 bases). Germline V gene data show CDR1 as SQVTM and CDR2 as ANQGSEA. This CDR3 contains 14 residues. Trimming stripped 4 bases from V and 1 base from J, with 11 bases between. CDR3 loop: CSVVWGGSNQPQHF. CDR3 coding DNA: TGCAGCGTTGTTTGGGGCGGGAGCAATCAGCCCCAGCATTTT. Combining the CDR3 with reference TRBV29-1 and TRBJ1-5 gives the whole variable domain SAVISQKPSRDICQRGTSLTIQCQVDSQVTMMFWYRQQPGQSLTLIATANQGSEATYESGFVIDKFPISRPNLTFSTLTVSNMSPEDSSIYLCSVVWGGSNQPQHFGDGTRLSIL.

This clone was observed a few times. The CDR3 DNA reads TGTGCCTGTTCGCGACAGATAACATATACGCAGTATTTT. Encoded protein: CACSRQITYTQYF. The chain joins TRBV30 to TRBJ2-3; D may be TRBD1 (5 bases). The CDR3 contains 13 residues. Germline-derived CDR1 and CDR2 are GTSNPN and SVGIG (reference sequence). Between the trimmed V and J ends, which lost 6 bases and 7 bases, there was a span of 17 bases. The full variable domain, rest sourced from reference TRBV30 and TRBJ2-3, is SQTIHQWPATLVQPVGSPLSLECTVEGTSNPNLYWYRQAAGRGLQLLFYSVGIGQISSEVPQNLSASRPQDRQFILSSKKLLLSDSGFYLCACSRQITYTQYFGPGTRLTVL.

This sequence joins TRBV30 and TRBJ2-5, with 10 bases matching TRBD2. The germline V gene encodes CDR1 GTSNPN and CDR2 SVGIG (reference sequence). The length of the CDR3 is 16 residues. With V trimmed by 6 bases and J by 6 bases, 16 bases remained unmatched. The CDR3 DNA follows: TGTGCCTGTGTCCTGGCTAGCGGGGGATCGGGGCAGACCCAGTACTTC. Translated, it gives CACVLASGGSGQTQYF.

Concerning this clone: The sample holds other DNA sequences that translate to the same CDR3. Written as DNA, the CDR3 is TGTGCCAGCAGCTTTTCCTACGAGCAGTACTTC. This translates into CASSFSYEQYF. The V call is TRBV7-2, the J call TRBJ2-7, with D unclear. V was pared by 3 bases and J by 1 base, with 1 base between. Germline CDR1 and CDR2: SGHTA and FQGNSA. This CDR3 has 11 residues.

The genes are TRBV6-1 and TRBJ2-3; a weak D match, TRBD2 (5 bases). The CDR3 contains 15 residues. Germline-derived CDR1 and CDR2 are MNHNS and SASEGT. V was clipped by 7 bases and J by 0 bases, with 14 bases between them. CDR3 protein: CASTSRRASTDTQYF. The CDR3, as DNA: TGTGCCAGCACCTCAAGGCGGGCGAGCACAGATACGCAGTATTTT.

The gene calls are TRBV7-2 and TRBJ1-1; D remains ambiguous. There are 12 residues in the CDR3. V lost 5 bases and J lost 8, with 12 bases in between. Looked up from germline, CDR1 is SGHTA and CDR2 is FQGNSA. CDR3 in amino acids: CASSTFSREAFF. In nucleotides, the CDR3 is TGTGCCAGCAGCACATTCTCCAGGGAAGCTTTCTTT.

The J gene is TRBJ2-7, the V gene TRBV7-9; the match to TRBD1 covers 12 bases. Per the germline V gene, CDR1 is SEHNR and CDR2 is FQNEAQ (reference sequence). With V trimmed by 5 bases and J by 4 bases, 3 bases remained unmatched. The CDR3 spans 14 residues. The CDR3: CASSVGQGAYEQYF. The CDR3 coding sequence is TGTGCCAGCAGCGTGGGACAGGGGGCATACGAGCAGTACTTC.

The V gene is TRBV25-1, the J gene TRBJ2-5; 9 positions match TRBD2. In germline, CDR1 is MGHDK, CDR2 SYGVNS. The CDR3 has 15 residues. The ends lost 1 base at V and 5 bases at J; junction bases unmatched: 5. CDR3 nucleotides: TGTGCCAGCAGTGAATTAGCGGGGGCTTGGGAGACCCAGTACTTC. Amino acid sequence: CASSELAGAWETQYF. The full variable domain, its missing parts supplied by reference TRBV25-1 and TRBJ2-5, is EADIYQTPRYLVIGTGKKITLECSQTMGHDKMYWYQQDPGMELHLIHYSYGVNSTEKGDLSSESTVSRIRTEHFPLTLESARPSHTSQYLCASSELAGAWETQYFGPGTRLLVL.

This rearrangement joins TRBV29-1 to TRBJ2-1; TRBD2 might be the D (7 bases). Germline CDR1 SQVTM, CDR2 ANQGSEA. The CDR3 spans 15 residues. V dropped 1 base and J dropped 2 bases, with 12 bases sitting between them. CDR3 loop: CSVEGRGGTYNEQFF. For the CDR3, the DNA is TGCAGCGTTGAAGGTAGGGGGGGGACCTACAATGAGCAGTTCTTC.

There are a few counts of this clone. The V gene is TRBV6-5, the J gene TRBJ1-1; D may be TRBD1 (5 bases). The CDR3 length is 12 residues. CDR1 and CDR2 (germline): MNHEY, SVGAGI. V dropped 7 bases and J dropped 1 base, with 7 bases sitting between them. DNA for the CDR3: TGTGCCAGCACGACAGCGAACACTGAAGCTTTCTTT. Amino acid sequence: CASTTANTEAFF.

The genes are TRBV5-6 and TRBJ2-7; maybe TRBD1 (6 bases). V lost 1 base, J lost 2 bases, and 7 bases lay in between. The CDR3 is 13 residues long. The germline CDR1 and CDR2 sequences are SGHDT and YYEEEE. The CDR3 spells CASSLRGTYEQYF. In DNA form, the CDR3 reads TGTGCCAGCAGCTTGAGGGGGACCTACGAGCAGTACTTC.

This clone was seen a handful of times. V and J are TRBV29-1 and TRBJ2-1, with TRBD2 matching 11 bases. The V segment lost 4 bases and the J segment 6 bases; nucleotides outside the gene matches: 5. In germline, CDR1 is SQVTM, CDR2 ANQGSEA. CDR3 length: 14 residues. In nucleotides, the CDR3 is TGCAGCGTTGTAACTAGCGGGGGACTCAATGAGCAGTTCTTC. As protein: CSVVTSGGLNEQFF.